Each of the 7 T cell receptor beta chains below was sequenced from the same sample in a study of blood T cell repertoires in COVID-19. Only in-frame clones appear in the TCRdb table, and some are missing; sequencing was by immunoSEQ multiplex PCR. Of roughly 220,000 clones listed, 85% to 90% are singletons. Source material: PBMCs or T cells enriched from blood (not recorded which). Receptors were obtained from a woman younger than 35 in a cohort exposed to, infected with or recovered from COVID-19 (not recorded which).

The V and J genes are TRBV28 and TRBJ1-3; possible D gene TRBD1, 5 bases. The CDR3 sequence is 15 residues long. Germline values: CDR1 MDHEN, CDR2 SYDVKM. Trimming stripped 5 bases from V and 2 bases from J, with 13 bases between. DNA for the CDR3: TGTGCCAGCAGTCCCCAGGGAACTCCTGGAAACACCATATATTTT. Its translation is CASSPQGTPGNTIYF. The entire variable domain, with the rest obtained from reference TRBV28 and TRBJ1-3, is as follows: DVKVTQSSRYLVKRTGEKVFLECVQDMDHENMFWYRQDPGLGLRLIYFSYDVKMKEKGDIPEGYSVSREKKERFSLILESASTNQTSMYLCASSPQGTPGNTIYFGEGSWLTVV.

V gene TRBV30 combines with J gene TRBJ2-1, with TRBD2 matching over 8 bases. Germline CDR1 reads GTSNPN; CDR2 reads SVGIG (reference sequence). Unmatched junction bases numbered 15, after V lost 0 bases and J lost 5 bases. This CDR3 contains 18 residues. The CDR3 nucleotides are TGTGCCTGGAGTGTAATATATGCAGCGGGAGATCAACACAATGAGCAGTTCTTC. Residues: CAWSVIYAAGDQHNEQFF.

The rearrangement uses TRBV5-1 and TRBJ2-2; TRBD1 matches at 8 bases. V gave up 0 bases and J gave up 2 bases; unmatched junction bases: 3. Germline V gives CDR1 SGHRS, CDR2 YFSETQ. There are 16 residues in the CDR3. CDR3 sequence: CASSLGQGTNTGELFF. Here the CDR3 DNA reads TGCGCCAGCAGCTTGGGACAGGGGACTAACACCGGGGAGCTGTTTTTT.

The chain links TRBV24-1 to TRBJ2-1, with no clear D. Germline CDR1 and CDR2: KGHDR and SFDVKD. Trimming removed 3 bases from V and 4 bases from J, with 9 bases in between. The CDR3 sequence is 14 residues long. CDR3 amino acids: CATSDTRLYNEQFF. DNA for the CDR3: TGTGCCACCAGTGATACCCGACTGTACAATGAGCAGTTCTTC.

The rearrangement joins TRBV4-1 to TRBJ1-2; D is uncertain. The V gene's germline CDR1 is MGHRA and CDR2 YSYEKL. Trimming took 0 bases from V and 0 from J, leaving 5 bases between them. The CDR3 runs to 14 residues. CDR3: CASSQESSNYGYTF. The CDR3 DNA reads as TGCGCCAGCAGCCAAGAGAGTTCTAACTATGGCTACACCTTC.

The chain recombines TRBV6-1 with TRBJ1-2; no clear D gene. V was trimmed by 0 bases and J by 8 bases, leaving 10 bases between them. The germline CDR1 and CDR2 sequences are MNHNS and SASEGT. The CDR3 is made up of 13 amino acids. CDR3 DNA sequence: TGTGCCAGCAGTGAAGCCGGGGAGGGCGGCTACACCTTC. Its translation is CASSEAGEGGYTF.

The chain carries TRBV13 and TRBJ2-7; 12 bases are a match to TRBD2. With 0 bases clipped from V and 11 bases from J, the junction kept 14 bases outside the gene matches. Germline V lookup: CDR1 PRHDT, CDR2 FYEKMQ (reference sequence). This CDR3 spans 17 amino acids. The CDR3: CASSLGAPGLAGSSEYF. The CDR3 coding sequence is TGTGCCAGCAGCTTAGGCGCCCCCGGACTAGCGGGAAGTTCGGAGTACTTC.